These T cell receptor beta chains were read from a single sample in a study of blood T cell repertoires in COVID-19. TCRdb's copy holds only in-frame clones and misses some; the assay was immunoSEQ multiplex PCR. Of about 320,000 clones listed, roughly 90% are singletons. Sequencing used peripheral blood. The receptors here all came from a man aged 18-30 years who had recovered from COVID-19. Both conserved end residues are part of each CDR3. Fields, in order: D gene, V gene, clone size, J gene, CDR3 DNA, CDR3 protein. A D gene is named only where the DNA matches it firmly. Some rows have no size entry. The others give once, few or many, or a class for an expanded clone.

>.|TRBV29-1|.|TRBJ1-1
TGCAGCGTTCCCAGGGGTGGGGTACACACTGAAGCTTTCTTT
CSVPRGGVHTEAFF
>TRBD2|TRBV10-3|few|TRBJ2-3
TGTGCCATCGGACTAGCGGACTCCTTTAGCACAGATACGCAGTATTTT
CAIGLADSFSTDTQYF
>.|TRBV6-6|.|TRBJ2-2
TGTGCCATCCTATTGACAGACACCGGGGAGCTGTTTTTT
CAILLTDTGELFF
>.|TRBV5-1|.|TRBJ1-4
TGCGCCAGCAGCTTATGGGGAGGGGAAAAACTGTTTTTT
CASSLWGGEKLFF
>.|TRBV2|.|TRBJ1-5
TGTGCTCGAGCTGAGCCGGGACACACAAGACAAAGCAATCAGCCCCAGCATTTT
CARAEPGHTRQSNQPQHF
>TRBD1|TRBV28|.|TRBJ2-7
TGTGCCAGCACCGGGACAGGGGGCCCCTACGAGCAGTACTTC
CASTGTGGPYEQYF
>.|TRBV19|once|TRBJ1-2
TGTGCCAGTAGTATTCTCCCCGGTGGAGACTATGGCTACACCTTC
CASSILPGGDYGYTF
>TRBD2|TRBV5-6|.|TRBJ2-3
TGTGCCAGCAGCTTGGCCGGGGGGAGCACAGATACGCAGTATTTT
CASSLAGGSTDTQYF
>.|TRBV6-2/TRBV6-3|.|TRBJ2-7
TGTGCCAGCAGTTACTTGACTCCTTCAAGCTCCTACGAGCAGTACTTC
CASSYLTPSSSYEQYF
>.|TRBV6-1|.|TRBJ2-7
TGTGCCAGCAGTGAAAACCCATCCGGGACATACTACGAGCAGTACTTC
CASSENPSGTYYEQYF
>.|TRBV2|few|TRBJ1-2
TGTGCCAGCAGTGGGGATGACAGCCCTTACTATGGCTACACCTTC
CASSGDDSPYYGYTF
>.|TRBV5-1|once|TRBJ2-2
TGCGCCAGCAGCTTGGTCCGGGATTCCACCGGGGAGCTGTTTTTT
CASSLVRDSTGELFF
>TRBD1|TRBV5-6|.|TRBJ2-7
TGTGCCAGCAGCTTGGAGGGGGCTAGCTTCCCCTACGAGCAGTACTTC
CASSLEGASFPYEQYF
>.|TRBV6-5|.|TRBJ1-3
TGTGCCAGCATGAAACACTCTGGAAACACCATATATTTT
CASMKHSGNTIYF
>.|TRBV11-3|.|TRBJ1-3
TGTGCCAGCAGCCCTTCGGGGGCTGGAAACACCATATATTTT
CASSPSGAGNTIYF
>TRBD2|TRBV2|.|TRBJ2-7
TGTGCCAGCCGATTCGTAGCGGGACTAGGAGCCTACGAGCAGTACTTC
CASRFVAGLGAYEQYF
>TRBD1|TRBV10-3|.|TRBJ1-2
TGTGCCATCAGTGACCCGGACAGGGTGGGAGGCTACACCTTC
CAISDPDRVGGYTF
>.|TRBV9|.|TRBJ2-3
TGTGCCAGCAGCGCGAGTCGGGGGTACACAGATACGCAGTATTTT
CASSASRGYTDTQYF
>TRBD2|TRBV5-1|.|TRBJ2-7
TGCGCCAGCAGCGGGGGACTAGCGGGAAACTACGAGCAGTACTTC
CASSGGLAGNYEQYF
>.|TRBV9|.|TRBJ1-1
TGTGCCAGCAGCGTAGGACAGATGAACACTGAAGCTTTCTTT
CASSVGQMNTEAFF
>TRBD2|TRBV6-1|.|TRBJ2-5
TGTGCCAGCAGTGAGTTTGGCGGGAGGGATGGAGAGACCCAGTACTTC
CASSEFGGRDGETQYF
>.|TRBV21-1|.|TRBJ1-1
TGTGCCAGCAGCATGGAGGGTCCATACACTGAAGCTTTCTTT
CASSMEGPYTEAFF
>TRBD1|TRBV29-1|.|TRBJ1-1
TGCAGCGTTCAAACAGGGGCGGGCACTGAAGCTTTCTTT
CSVQTGAGTEAFF
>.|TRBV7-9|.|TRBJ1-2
TGTGCCAGCAGCCCCCAGGACTATGGCTACACCTTC
CASSPQDYGYTF
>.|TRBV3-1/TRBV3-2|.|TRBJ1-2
TGTGCCAGCAGCCAAGGAACTTCAGGGAGGTATGGCTACACCTTC
CASSQGTSGRYGYTF
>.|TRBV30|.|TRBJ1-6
TGTGCCTGGACCCAAGGGGCGTCCTATAATTCACCCCTCCACTTT
CAWTQGASYNSPLHF
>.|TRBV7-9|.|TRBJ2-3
TGTGCCAGCAGCCCGGGCCGGGACTTCCGCACAGATACGCAGTATTTT
CASSPGRDFRTDTQYF
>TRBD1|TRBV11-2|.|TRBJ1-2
TGTGCCAGCAGCCTCGACAGGGCGAGCGGCTACACCTTC
CASSLDRASGYTF
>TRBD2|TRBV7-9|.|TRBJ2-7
TGTGCCAGCAGCAATCTAGCGGGAGCCTACGAGCAGTACTTC
CASSNLAGAYEQYF
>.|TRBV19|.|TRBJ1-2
TGTGCCAGTATCACGGCAGGTTATGGCTACACCTTC
CASITAGYGYTF
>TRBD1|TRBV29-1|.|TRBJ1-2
TGCAGCGTCCCAAATCGACAGGGTGAGGGCTACACCTTC
CSVPNRQGEGYTF
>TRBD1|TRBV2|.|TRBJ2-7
TGTGCCAGCAGTGAAACCCCGGACAGGGGTTACGAGCAGTACTTC
CASSETPDRGYEQYF
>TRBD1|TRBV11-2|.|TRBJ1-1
TGTGCCAGCAGCTCCACCGTCGTAGACAGGGCCGACATGAACACTGAAGCTTTCTTT
CASSSTVVDRADMNTEAFF
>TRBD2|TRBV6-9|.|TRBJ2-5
TGTGCCAGCAGTTATTTTGGCGGGGGGGCGTACCAAGAGACCCAGTACTTC
CASSYFGGGAYQETQYF
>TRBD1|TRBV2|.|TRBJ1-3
TGTGCCAGCAGTGAAAACCCACAGGGGTCCGGAAACACCATATATTTT
CASSENPQGSGNTIYF
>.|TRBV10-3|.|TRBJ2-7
TGTGCCATCAGTGAGACCACACCCTACGAGCAGTACTTC
CAISETTPYEQYF
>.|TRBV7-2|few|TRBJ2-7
TGTGCCAGCAGCCTAGGGGGAGGGGCCTACGAGCAGTACTTC
CASSLGGGAYEQYF
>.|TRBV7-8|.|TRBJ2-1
TGTGCCAGCAGCCGAGAGGGGGACGGAACCTACAATGAGCAGTTCTTC
CASSREGDGTYNEQFF
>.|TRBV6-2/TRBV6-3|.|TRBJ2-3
TGTGCCAGCAGTTACCCCGGGGCAGGGGGTGGGAGGACGCAGTATTTT
CASSYPGAGGGRTQYF